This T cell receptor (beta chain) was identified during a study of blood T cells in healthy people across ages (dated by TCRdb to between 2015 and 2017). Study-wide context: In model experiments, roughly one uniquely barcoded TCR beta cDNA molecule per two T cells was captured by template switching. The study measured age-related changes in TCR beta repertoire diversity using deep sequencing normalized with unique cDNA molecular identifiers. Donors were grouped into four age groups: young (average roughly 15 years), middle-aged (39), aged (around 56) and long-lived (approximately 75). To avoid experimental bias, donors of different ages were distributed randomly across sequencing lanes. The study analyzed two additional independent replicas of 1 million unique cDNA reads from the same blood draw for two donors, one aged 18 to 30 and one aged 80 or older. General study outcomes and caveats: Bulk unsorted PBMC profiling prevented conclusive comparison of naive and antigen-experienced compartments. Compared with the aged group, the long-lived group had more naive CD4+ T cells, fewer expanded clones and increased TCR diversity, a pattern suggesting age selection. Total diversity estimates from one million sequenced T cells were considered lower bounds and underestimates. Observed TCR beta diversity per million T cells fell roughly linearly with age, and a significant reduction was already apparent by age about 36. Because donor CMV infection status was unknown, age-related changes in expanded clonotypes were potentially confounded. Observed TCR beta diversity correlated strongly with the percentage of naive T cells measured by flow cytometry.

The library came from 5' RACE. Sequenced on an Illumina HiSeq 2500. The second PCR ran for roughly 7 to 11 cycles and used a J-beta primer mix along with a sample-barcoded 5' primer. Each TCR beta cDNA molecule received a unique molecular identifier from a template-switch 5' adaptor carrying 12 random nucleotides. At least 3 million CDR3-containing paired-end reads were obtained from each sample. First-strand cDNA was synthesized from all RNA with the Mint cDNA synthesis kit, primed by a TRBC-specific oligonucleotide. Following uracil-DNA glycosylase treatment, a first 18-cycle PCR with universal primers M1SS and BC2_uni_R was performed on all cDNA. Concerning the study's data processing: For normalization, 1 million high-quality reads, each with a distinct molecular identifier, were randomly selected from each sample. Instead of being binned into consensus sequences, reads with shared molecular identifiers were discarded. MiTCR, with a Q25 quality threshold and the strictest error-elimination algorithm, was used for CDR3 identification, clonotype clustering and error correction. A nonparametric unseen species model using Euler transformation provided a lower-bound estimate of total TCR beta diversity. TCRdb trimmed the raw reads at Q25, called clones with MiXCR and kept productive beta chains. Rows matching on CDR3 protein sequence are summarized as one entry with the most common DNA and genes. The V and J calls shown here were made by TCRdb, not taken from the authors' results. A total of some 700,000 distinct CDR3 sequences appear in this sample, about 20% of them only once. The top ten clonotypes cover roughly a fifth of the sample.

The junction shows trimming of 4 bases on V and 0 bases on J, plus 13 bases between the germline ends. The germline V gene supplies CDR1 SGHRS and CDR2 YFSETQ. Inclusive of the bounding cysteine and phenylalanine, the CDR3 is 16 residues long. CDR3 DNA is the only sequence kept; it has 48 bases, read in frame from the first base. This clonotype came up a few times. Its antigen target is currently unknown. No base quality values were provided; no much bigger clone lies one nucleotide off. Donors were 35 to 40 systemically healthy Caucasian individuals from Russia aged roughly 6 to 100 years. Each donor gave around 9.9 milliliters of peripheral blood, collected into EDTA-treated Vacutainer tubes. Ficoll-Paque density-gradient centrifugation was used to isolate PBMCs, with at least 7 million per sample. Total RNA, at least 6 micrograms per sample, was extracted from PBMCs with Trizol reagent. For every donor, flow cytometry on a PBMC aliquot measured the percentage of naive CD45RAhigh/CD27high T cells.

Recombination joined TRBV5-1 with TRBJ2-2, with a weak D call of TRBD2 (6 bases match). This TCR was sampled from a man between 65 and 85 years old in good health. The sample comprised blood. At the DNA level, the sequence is TGCGCCAGCAGCGAACCCACGGGGGCGAACACCGGGGAGCTGTTTTTT. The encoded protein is CASSEPTGANTGELFF.